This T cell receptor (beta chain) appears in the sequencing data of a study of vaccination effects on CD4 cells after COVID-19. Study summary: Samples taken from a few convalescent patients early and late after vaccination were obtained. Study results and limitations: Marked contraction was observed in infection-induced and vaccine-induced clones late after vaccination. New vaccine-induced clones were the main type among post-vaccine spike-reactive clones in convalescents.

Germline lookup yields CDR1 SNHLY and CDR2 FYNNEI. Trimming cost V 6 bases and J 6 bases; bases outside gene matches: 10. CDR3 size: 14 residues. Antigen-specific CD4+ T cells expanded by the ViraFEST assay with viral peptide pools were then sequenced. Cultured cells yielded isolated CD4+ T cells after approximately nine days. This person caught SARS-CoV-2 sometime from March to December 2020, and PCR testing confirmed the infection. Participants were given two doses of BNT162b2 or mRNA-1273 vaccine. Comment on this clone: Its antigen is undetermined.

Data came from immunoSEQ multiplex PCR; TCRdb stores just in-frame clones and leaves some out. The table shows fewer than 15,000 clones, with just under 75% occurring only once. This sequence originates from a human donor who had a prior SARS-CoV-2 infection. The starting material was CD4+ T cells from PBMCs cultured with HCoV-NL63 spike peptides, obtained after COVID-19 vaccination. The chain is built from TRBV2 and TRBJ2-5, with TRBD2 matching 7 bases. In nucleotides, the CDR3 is TGTGCCAGCAGCCGGTCTAGCGGCGAGAAGACCCAGTACTTC. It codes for CASSRSSGEKTQYF.